One sample yielded the 29 T cell receptor beta chains listed below, sequenced in a study of regulatory T cells in long-lasting Graves disease. TCR beta libraries were built with iRepertoire HTBI primers and Arm-PCR of CDR3 regions. TCRdb redid the calling of the multiplex PCR reads with MiXCR, one entry per CDR3 protein. This sample yields roughly 250,000 distinct CDR3 sequences, of which around 19% are seen a single time; roughly 15% belongs to the top ten. Sample time point: newly diagnosed GD, antithyroid drugs for less than 3 months. Preparation of the TCR library used RNA extracted from PBMCs. The sample also formed part of further work on T cells in Graves' hyperthyroidism and ophthalmopathy.

The specimen comprised peripheral blood mononuclear cells (PBMCs), sampled at new diagnosis, from a patient treated with antithyroid drugs. The origin of the receptors is a woman aged 30 to 39 with Graves disease.

This clonotype appeared many times. The chain combines TRBV19 with TRBJ2-1; perhaps TRBD2 as D (5 bases). V was trimmed by 4 bases and J by 3 bases, leaving 10 bases between them. The CDR3 totals 14 residues. CDR1 is LNHDA and CDR2 is SQIVND in the germline V gene (reference sequence). CDR3 DNA: TGTGCCAGTAGTACGAGGGAGAACTACAATGAGCAGTTCTTC. It codes for CASSTRENYNEQFF. The full variable domain, with the rest looked up from reference TRBV19 and TRBJ2-1, is DGGITQSPKYLFRKEGQNVTLSCEQNLNHDAMYWYRQDPGQGLRLIYYSQIVNDFQKGDIAEGYSVSREKKESFPLTVTSAQKNPTAFYLCASSTRENYNEQFFGPGTRLTVL.

There are many counts of this clonotype. In DNA form, the CDR3 reads TGTGCCAGCAGCCCGTCAGGGTCGAGAGGCTACACCTTC. It is translated as CASSPSGSRGYTF. The V and J genes are TRBV11-2 and TRBJ1-2; D perhaps matches TRBD1 (5 bases). Germline CDR1 and CDR2: SGHAT and FQNNGV. The V gene lost 5 bases and the J gene lost 8 bases, with 15 bases spanning the gap. This CDR3 spans 13 amino acids.

There are many counts of this clonotype. The V call is TRBV3-1, the J call TRBJ2-1; tentative D call: TRBD1 (6 bases). The CDR3 covers 15 residues. The germline V gene encodes CDR1 LGHDT and CDR2 YNNKEL (reference sequence). Trimming pared 4 bases from V and 4 bases from J, leaving 14 bases between. The CDR3 sequence: CASSPGQLTYNEQFF. For the CDR3, the DNA is TGTGCCAGCAGCCCGGGACAACTTACTTACAATGAGCAGTTCTTC.

This clonotype was observed many times. The chain couples TRBV10-2 to TRBJ1-1; D gene ambiguous. Trimming took off 1 base at V and 3 bases at J, with 6 bases between the two ends. The CDR3 is 13 amino acids. The germline V gene has CDR1 WSHSY and CDR2 SAAADI. The CDR3 reads CASSELGYTEAFF. The DNA of the CDR3 is TGCGCCAGCAGTGAGTTGGGGTACACTGAAGCTTTCTTT.

This clonotype was recorded many times. This chain joins TRBV12-3 or TRBV12-4 and TRBJ1-2; 7 nucleotides match TRBD1. CDR3 length equals 13 residues. The V and J ends lost 5 bases and 4 bases, in that order; junction bases with no gene match: 4. Written as DNA, the CDR3 is TGTGCCAGCAGTGGGACAGCGGTCTATGGCTACACCTTC. As protein: CASSGTAVYGYTF.

The table lists this clonotype with many counts. V gene TRBV20-1 combines with J gene TRBJ1-3; 7 bases are a match to TRBD1. The germline V gene encodes CDR1 DFQATT and CDR2 SNEGSKA (reference sequence). The V and J ends lost 5 bases and 1 base, in that order; junction bases with no gene match: 5. This CDR3 has 14 residues. The CDR3 region is CSAYDRESGNTIYF. The CDR3 coding sequence is TGCAGTGCTTACGACAGGGAATCTGGAAACACCATATATTTT.

This clonotype came up many times. The chain has TRBV18 and TRBJ1-1; D unresolved. With 5 bases removed from V and 9 bases from J, the gap between germline ends came to 10 bases. The CDR3 consists of 11 residues. CDR1 KGHSH and CDR2 LQKENI come from the germline V gene. The DNA for the CDR3 is TGTGCCAGCTCATCCACGTATAAAGCTTTCTTT. Its protein is CASSSTYKAFF.

This clonotype came up many times. The CDR3 sequence: CASLTPIQGLVSTDTQYF. CDR3 sequence (DNA): TGTGCCAGCCTTACTCCAATACAGGGGTTGGTTAGCACAGATACGCAGTATTTT. The V gene is TRBV6-2 or TRBV6-3, the J gene TRBJ2-3; 7 bases fit TRBD1. The CDR3 has 18 residues. After removal of 8 bases from V and 0 bases from J, the junction contained 17 bases not matched to a gene. Germline V gene data show CDR1 as MNHEY and CDR2 as SVGEGT.

This clonotype appeared many times. The CDR3 DNA reads TGTGCCAGCAGTAGGGATCGGCTAAACATTCAGTACTTC. Amino acids: CASSRDRLNIQYF. The rearrangement uses TRBV2 and TRBJ2-4; D uncertain. CDR1 and CDR2 from the germline V gene are SNHLY and FYNNEI. The CDR3 has 13 residues. Trimming shortened V by 5 bases and J by 6 bases, and 11 bases separated the two germline ends.

A word on this clonotype: This sequence may be a read error, since a much larger clone differs from it by one base. The chain couples TRBV7-9 to TRBJ1-4; D is ambiguous. Germline-derived CDR1 and CDR2 are SEHNR and FQNEAQ (reference sequence). Between the trimmed V and J ends, which lost 3 bases and 7 bases, there was a span of 12 bases. This CDR3 has 14 residues. The CDR3 DNA reads TGTGCCAGCAGCTTCATCGGAATTAGTGAAAAACTGTTTTTT. Its protein product is CASSFIGISEKLFF.

A word on this clonotype: One end of the junction is discordant with germline, which a read error may explain. This chain joins TRBV9 and TRBJ1-2, with a tentative D call TRBD1 (5 bases). From germline, CDR1 is SGDLS and CDR2 YYNGEE. This CDR3 has 15 residues. The CDR3 DNA follows: TGTGCCGGCAGCGCCGGTGGAGGGGAGAGGAATGGCTACACCTTC. Translating gives CAGSAGGGERNGYTF.

This clonotype occurred many times. The J gene is TRBJ1-5, the V gene TRBV7-2; no clear D. The CDR3 totals 13 residues. Germline CDR1 reads SGHTA; CDR2 reads FQGNSA. The V end lost 5 bases, the J end lost 4 bases, and 9 bases lay between the germline ends. Written as DNA, the CDR3 is TGTGCCAGCAGCGCCTCCTTTAATCAGCCCCAGCATTTT. Translating it yields CASSASFNQPQHF. Complete variable domain (other parts from reference TRBV7-2 and TRBJ1-5): GAGVSQSPSNKVTEKGKDVELRCDPISGHTALYWYRQSLGQGLEFLIYFQGNSAPDKSGLPSDRFSAERTGGSVSTLTIQRTQQEDSAVYLCASSASFNQPQHFGDGTRLSIL.

This clonotype has a count of ten or more. The chain employs TRBV5-6 and TRBJ2-3; TRBD2 agrees at 10 bases. In germline, CDR1 is SGHDT, CDR2 YYEEEE. The CDR3 has 16 residues. The V and J ends lost 4 bases and 2 bases, in that order; junction bases with no gene match: 7. CDR3 DNA sequence: TGTGCCAGCAGCCAAATTAGCGGGGGGTTCACAGATACGCAGTATTTT. Translation gives CASSQISGGFTDTQYF.

This clonotype was seen repeatedly, ten times or more. A read error may produce the germline difference seen at one junction end. The V gene is TRBV5-1, the J gene TRBJ1-1; 8 bases align to TRBD1. CDR1 is SGHRS, CDR2 YFSETQ, per germline. CDR3 length: 14 residues. CDR3 in amino acids: CASSLDREDTEAFF. The CDR3 coding sequence is TGTGCCAGCAGCTTGGACAGGGAGGACACTGAAGCTTTCTTT.

This clonotype was counted many times. The chain joins TRBV12-3 or TRBV12-4 to TRBJ2-7; D is unresolved. The length of the CDR3 is 15 residues. Trimming cost V 5 bases and J 2 bases, with 16 bases left between them. The CDR3 sequence is CASSRLVGLAYEQYF. As DNA, the CDR3 is TGTGCCAGCAGTCGACTGGTAGGGCTCGCCTACGAGCAGTACTTC.

This clonotype was observed many times. The chain recombines TRBV28 with TRBJ1-2; D unclear. The CDR3 length is 11 residues. The germline V and J ends were trimmed by 4 bases and 8 bases, with 8 bases remaining between them. CDR1 is MDHEN, CDR2 SYDVKM, per germline. Written as DNA, the CDR3 is TGTGCCAGCAGTTCAAGGTTGGGCTACACCTTC. This gives the protein CASSSRLGYTF.

This clonotype was picked up many times. The V and J genes are TRBV20-1 and TRBJ1-6, with D tentatively TRBD1 (5 bases). Trimming left V 5 bases short and J 8 bases short, with 16 bases between. Germline loops: CDR1 DFQATT, CDR2 SNEGSKA (reference sequence). This CDR3 contains 14 residues. The CDR3 nucleotides read TGCAGTGCTGGGGACGGGCTAAAAGATTCACCCCTCCACTTT. It yields the protein CSAGDGLKDSPLHF.

This clonotype was seen ten or more times. CDR3 sequence: CAAARDYRSYNEQFF. For the CDR3, the DNA is TGTGCCGCAGCCAGGGACTACCGCTCCTACAATGAGCAGTTCTTC. The chain links TRBV3-1 to TRBJ2-1; TRBD2 agrees at 7 bases. This CDR3 spans 15 amino acids. Trimming cost V 11 bases and J 0 bases; bases outside gene matches: 10. Germline assignment: CDR1 LGHDT and CDR2 YNNKEL (reference sequence).

This clonotype was observed many times. The chain couples TRBV18 to TRBJ2-5; 7 nucleotides line up with TRBD2. The CDR3 consists of 18 residues. The trim removed 5 bases at V and 5 bases at J, leaving 20 bases unmatched. The germline gives CDR1 KGHSH, CDR2 LQKENI. The CDR3 is CASSAPPAGSPRRETQYF. CDR3 nucleotides: TGTGCCAGCTCAGCCCCCCCAGCGGGGTCCCCGCGGCGGGAGACCCAGTACTTC.

This clonotype was seen ten or more times. This rearrangement joins TRBV4-2 to TRBJ2-5; 11 bases map to TRBD2. V shed 1 base, J shed 4 bases, and the junction held 8 bases outside the gene matches. The CDR3 totals 17 residues. Looked up from germline, CDR1 is LGHNA and CDR2 is YNFKEQ. The CDR3 loop is CASSQGLAGGPTETQYF. Here the CDR3 DNA reads TGTGCCAGCAGCCAAGGATTAGCGGGGGGGCCAACAGAGACCCAGTACTTC.

This clonotype has at least ten counts. The gene calls are TRBV12-5 and TRBJ1-1; D gene uncertain. V shed 1 base and J shed 7 bases, with 7 bases lying between them. The CDR3 consists of 12 residues. Germline CDR1 and CDR2: LGHNT and FRNRAP. This CDR3 is CASGLDIDEAFF. The CDR3 DNA reads TGTGCTAGTGGTTTGGACATAGATGAAGCTTTCTTT. Variable domain in full (rest from reference TRBV12-5 and TRBJ1-1): DARVTQTPRHKVTEMGQEVTMRCQPILGHNTVFWYRQTMMQGLELLAYFRNRAPLDDSGMPKDRFSAEMPDATLATLKIQPSEPRDSAVYFCASGLDIDEAFFGQGTRLTVV.

In its sample, this clonotype was seen a few times. A read error may explain this, as a much larger clone is one base away. The V call is TRBV7-2, the J call TRBJ2-7; TRBD1 is a possible D gene (6 bases). The CDR3 covers 15 residues. The germline V gene encodes CDR1 SGHTA and CDR2 FQGNSA. CDR3 in amino acids: CASSLDPGHSYERYF. The DNA for the CDR3 is TGTGCCAGCAGCTTAGATCCGGGACATTCCTACGAGCGGTACTTC.

This sequence joins TRBV27 and TRBJ2-2; possible D gene TRBD2, 7 bases. The CDR3 covers 15 residues. Germline V gene sequence: CDR1 MNHEY, CDR2 SMNVEV (reference sequence). V was cut by 5 bases and J by 8 bases, with 18 bases left in between. The CDR3 sequence: CASSQFPGGSGELFF. The CDR3 nucleotides read TGTGCCAGCAGTCAATTCCCGGGGGGCAGTGGGGAGCTGTTTTTT.

The chain has TRBV28 and TRBJ2-7; 9 bases align to TRBD1. The germline CDR1 and CDR2 sequences are MDHEN and SYDVKM. The CDR3 totals 14 residues. The V segment lost 4 bases and the J segment 5 bases; nucleotides outside the gene matches: 6. The CDR3 spells CASSSVRQGDEQYF. The CDR3 coding sequence is TGTGCCAGCAGTTCCGTACGACAGGGGGACGAGCAGTACTTC.

This clonotype was observed a single time. This chain links TRBV5-5 with TRBJ2-3; D is possibly TRBD1 (5 bases). Trimming took 2 bases from V and 8 from J, leaving 18 bases between them. CDR1 SGHKS and CDR2 YYEKEE come from the germline V gene (reference sequence). The CDR3 extends over 15 amino acids. The CDR3 sequence is CASSLAGNGLATQYF. The CDR3 DNA reads as TGTGCCAGCAGCTTAGCAGGGAATGGTTTAGCTACGCAGTATTTT.

This clonotype occurred many times. The rearrangement joins TRBV11-2 to TRBJ2-7; D uncertain. Germline V gene lookup returns CDR1 SGHAT and CDR2 FQNNGV. This CDR3 contains 14 residues. V was cut by 5 bases and J by 8 bases, with 19 bases left in between. The CDR3 spells CASSQTTLILKQYF. The CDR3 DNA is TGTGCCAGCAGCCAGACAACGTTGATCCTCAAGCAGTACTTC.

About this clonotype itself: This may arise from a read error, as a much more abundant clone is one base away. The rearrangement uses TRBV5-6 and TRBJ2-7; a weak D match, TRBD1 (5 bases). Germline values: CDR1 SGHDT, CDR2 YYEEEE. This CDR3 has 12 residues. V gave up 4 bases and J gave up 3 bases, with 8 bases separating them. The CDR3 DNA is TGTGCCAGCAGCAAACAGGTCTACGAGCAGTACTTC. Protein product: CASSKQVYEQYF. Drawing the rest from reference TRBV5-6 and TRBJ2-7, the complete variable domain is DAGVTQSPTHLIKTRGQQVTLRCSPKSGHDTVSWYQQALGQGPQFIFQYYEEEERQRGNFPDRFSGHQFPNYSSELNVNALLLGDSALYLCASSKQVYEQYFGPGTRLTVT.

This clonotype was recorded many times. The rearrangement uses TRBV20-1 and TRBJ2-2; TRBD2 matches at 16 bases. The length of the CDR3 is 16 residues. V lost 6 bases to trimming and J lost 2 bases; unmatched junction nucleotides: 3. Germline V gives CDR1 DFQATT, CDR2 SNEGSKA (reference sequence). The CDR3 reads CSAGTSGGANTGELFF. The CDR3 DNA sequence: TGCAGTGCAGGGACTAGCGGGGGGGCTAACACCGGGGAGCTGTTTTTT.

V and J are TRBV6-9 and TRBJ2-3, with 10 bases identical to TRBD1. The ends lost 4 bases at V and 2 bases at J; junction bases unmatched: 3. Per germline, CDR1 MNHGY and CDR2 SVAAGI. The CDR3 consists of 15 residues. This CDR3 is CASSSGTGVTDTQYF. DNA for the CDR3: TGTGCCAGCAGTTCCGGGACAGGGGTCACAGATACGCAGTATTTT.